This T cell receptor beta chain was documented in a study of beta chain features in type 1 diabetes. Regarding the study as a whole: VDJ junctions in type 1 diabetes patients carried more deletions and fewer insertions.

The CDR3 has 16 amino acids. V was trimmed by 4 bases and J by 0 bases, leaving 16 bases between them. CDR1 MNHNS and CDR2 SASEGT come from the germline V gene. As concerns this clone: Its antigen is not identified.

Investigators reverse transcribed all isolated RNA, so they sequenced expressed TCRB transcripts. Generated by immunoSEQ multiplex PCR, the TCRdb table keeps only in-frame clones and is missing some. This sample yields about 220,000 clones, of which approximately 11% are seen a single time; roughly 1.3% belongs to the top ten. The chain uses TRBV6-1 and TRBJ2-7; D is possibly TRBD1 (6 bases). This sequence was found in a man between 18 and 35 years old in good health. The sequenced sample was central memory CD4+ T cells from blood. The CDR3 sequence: CASSGSPKTGSYEQYF. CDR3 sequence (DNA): TGTGCCAGCAGTGGGTCCCCAAAGACAGGCTCCTACGAGCAGTACTTC.